One sample yielded the 23 T cell receptor beta chains listed below, sequenced in a study of shared clonotypes between healthy human individuals. Repertoires were generated with immunoSEQ multiplex PCR, while TCRdb's copy carries only in-frame clones and drops some. The sample has 150,000 to 200,000 clones, over 85% seen once; the top ten hold more than 0.065%. The sample comprised naive CD4+ T cells sorted from blood. Subset specified: CD45RA+ positively selected. The receptors originated from a woman in her twenties or thirties in good health.

The chain is built from TRBV2 and TRBJ2-7; D unclear. V was pared by 4 bases and J by 6 bases, with 13 bases between. This CDR3 region has 13 residues. The germline V gene encodes CDR1 SNHLY and CDR2 FYNNEI. In nucleotides, the CDR3 is TGTGCCAGCAGTGCCTGGGGTCTGGTCGAGCAGTACTTC. Protein sequence: CASSAWGLVEQYF.

In its sample, this clone was seen once. The chain uses TRBV6-1 and TRBJ1-2; D not resolved. The CDR3 covers 14 residues. V shed 6 bases and J shed 5 bases, with 16 bases lying between them. Per germline, CDR1 MNHNS and CDR2 SASEGT. The CDR3: CASSQSSVDYGYTF. As DNA, the CDR3 is TGTGCCAGCAGCCAAAGCTCCGTTGATTATGGCTACACCTTC.

The CDR3: CASSLSGWWEGREQYF. The CDR3, as DNA: TGTGCCAGCAGCTTAAGCGGTTGGTGGGAGGGACGGGAGCAGTACTTC. V and J are TRBV7-7 and TRBJ2-7; 7 bases are a match to TRBD2. The trim removed 2 bases at V and 7 bases at J, leaving 14 bases unmatched. Germline loops: CDR1 SSHAT, CDR2 FNYEAQ (reference sequence). The CDR3 consists of 16 residues.

On this clone itself: The same CDR3 is also encoded by other DNA sequences in this sample. The rearrangement links TRBV28 to TRBJ2-7; 9 positions agree with TRBD1. Germline values: CDR1 MDHEN, CDR2 SYDVKM. CDR3 length equals 15 residues. J gave up 4 bases and V 1 base, and 5 bases lay outside the gene matches. In nucleotides, the CDR3 is TGTGCCAGCAGTTTATCGGGGACAGGGACATACGAGCAGTACTTC. It yields the protein CASSLSGTGTYEQYF.

The chain combines TRBV18 with TRBJ2-5; D might be TRBD1 (6 bases). This CDR3 has 13 residues. Germline CDR1 and CDR2: KGHSH and LQKENI. V dropped 6 bases and J dropped 0 bases, with 8 bases sitting between them. This CDR3 is CASSYRDQETQYF. CDR3 in DNA: TGTGCCAGCTCGTACAGGGACCAAGAGACCCAGTACTTC. The full variable domain, with the rest looked up from reference TRBV18 and TRBJ2-5, is NAGVMQNPRHLVRRRGQEARLRCSPMKGHSHVYWYRQLPEEGLKFMVYLQKENIIDESGMPKERFSAEFPKEGPSILRIQQVVRGDSAAYFCASSYRDQETQYFGPGTRLLVL.

The chain carries TRBV6-5 and TRBJ2-2, with TRBD1 matching over 10 bases. The CDR3 has 15 amino acids. Germline CDR1 MNHEY, CDR2 SVGAGI. With 6 bases clipped from V and 5 bases from J, the junction kept 6 bases outside the gene matches. The CDR3 DNA sequence: TGTGCCAGCAGGCGGGACAGGGGCGGGACCGGGGAGCTGTTTTTT. Protein: CASRRDRGGTGELFF.

The rearrangement links TRBV18 to TRBJ2-3; TRBD2 matches 8 bases. Germline values: CDR1 KGHSH, CDR2 LQKENI. J was trimmed by 6 bases and V by 3 bases; bases with no gene match: 2. This CDR3 comprises 13 residues. CDR3 in DNA: TGTGCCAGCTCACCCGGGAGGGGTGATACGCAGTATTTT. Its protein product is CASSPGRGDTQYF.

The V call is TRBV5-1, the J call TRBJ2-7, with 9 bases fitting TRBD1. The V gene's germline CDR1 is SGHRS and CDR2 YFSETQ. The CDR3 sequence is 16 residues long. Germline trimming cut 1 base from V and 5 bases from J; bases unmatched to any gene: 10. The CDR3 loop is CASSLRTGTGWNEQYF. The CDR3 DNA reads as TGCGCCAGCAGCTTGAGGACCGGGACAGGGTGGAACGAGCAGTACTTC. The full variable domain, in which reference TRBV5-1 and TRBJ2-7 provide the parts outside the CDR3, is KAGVTQTPRYLIKTRGQQVTLSCSPISGHRSVSWYQQTPGQGLQFLFEYFSETQRNKGNFPGRFSGRQFSNSRSEMNVSTLELGDSALYLCASSLRTGTGWNEQYFGPGTRLTVT.

This clone showed up just a few times. In DNA, the CDR3 is TGTGCCAGCAGCCCGACGACACCTACCTACGAGCAGTACTTC. Protein sequence: CASSPTTPTYEQYF. This chain connects TRBV11-2 to TRBJ2-7, with D uncertain. This CDR3 comprises 14 residues. The V end was cut by 5 bases, the J end by 2 bases, with 13 bases between. Germline V gene lookup returns CDR1 SGHAT and CDR2 FQNNGV.

V usage is TRBV27 and J usage is TRBJ2-5, with 10 bases that match TRBD2. Judging by the DNA end, TRBJ2-7 fits better; the J call may be wrong. Looked up from germline, CDR1 is MNHEY and CDR2 is SMNVEV (reference sequence). This CDR3 has 16 amino acids. The CDR3 DNA reads TGTGCCAGCAGGCTACTCAGCGGGAGGGGATATCACGAGCAGTACTTC. It specifies CASRLLSGRGYHEQYF.

This chain joins TRBV28 and TRBJ1-1; possible D gene TRBD1, 6 bases. Germline V CDR1 and CDR2: MDHEN, SYDVKM. Trimming took 6 bases from V and 4 from J, leaving 18 bases between them. The CDR3 length is 15 residues. The CDR3 sequence: CASRSTTGSGTEAFF. The CDR3 DNA follows: TGTGCCAGCAGATCGACCACAGGGTCGGGCACTGAAGCTTTCTTT.

The chain uses TRBV4-2 and TRBJ2-2, with TRBD2 identical over 10 bases. CDR1 is LGHNA and CDR2 is YNFKEQ in the germline V gene. With 4 bases clipped from V and 1 base from J, the junction kept 3 bases outside the gene matches. CDR3 length equals 16 residues. For the CDR3, the DNA is TGTGCCAGCAGCCTCTTAGCGGGAGGGAACACCGGGGAGCTGTTTTTT. This codes for CASSLLAGGNTGELFF.

Here the CDR3 reads CASRPVGFAGEEANTEAFF. CDR3 coding DNA: TGTGCCAGCAGACCTGTCGGTTTCGCAGGGGAGGAGGCGAACACTGAAGCTTTCTTT. The V call is TRBV28, the J call TRBJ1-1; D is possibly TRBD1 (6 bases). This CDR3 is 19 amino acids long. Germline CDR1 and CDR2: MDHEN and SYDVKM. The germline V and J ends were trimmed by 6 bases and 1 base, with 27 bases remaining between them. Supplemented by reference TRBV28 and TRBJ1-1, the full variable domain reads DVKVTQSSRYLVKRTGEKVFLECVQDMDHENMFWYRQDPGLGLRLIYFSYDVKMKEKGDIPEGYSVSREKKERFSLILESASTNQTSMYLCASRPVGFAGEEANTEAFFGQGTRLTVV.

The chain has TRBV4-2 and TRBJ1-5, with 7 positions matching TRBD1. The CDR3 covers 16 residues. Germline V gene sequence: CDR1 LGHNA, CDR2 YNFKEQ. J was trimmed by 2 bases and V by 0 bases; bases with no gene match: 4. As DNA, the CDR3 is TGTGCCAGCAGCCAAGATAGGGGGCACGGCAATCAGCCCCAGCATTTT. Translation: CASSQDRGHGNQPQHF.

V gene TRBV5-1 combines with J gene TRBJ2-5, with D tentatively TRBD1 or TRBD2 (5 bases each). The end of the DNA fits TRBJ2-7 better, so the J call may be wrong. Germline V gene lookup returns CDR1 SGHRS and CDR2 YFSETQ. The length of the CDR3 is 14 residues. The chain's CDR3 is CASRIGTEAYEQYF. The CDR3 DNA follows: TGCGCCAGCAGGATCGGGACGGAAGCTTACGAGCAGTACTTC.

The table lists this clone with a count of one. J is TRBJ2-3 and V is TRBV7-9; D not resolved. The CDR3 has 13 residues. Deletions cut 9 bases from V and 8 bases from J, with 18 bases between. Germline CDR1 and CDR2: SEHNR and FQNEAQ (reference sequence). CDR3: CASKPAPFGTQYF. In nucleotides, the CDR3 is TGTGCCAGTAAACCGGCCCCCTTTGGTACGCAGTATTTT.

This rearrangement joins TRBV7-2 to TRBJ2-7, with D perhaps TRBD1 (6 bases). Deletions cut 5 bases from V and 6 bases from J, with 14 bases between. This CDR3 has 13 amino acids. From germline, CDR1 is SGHTA and CDR2 FQGNSA. CDR3 protein: CASSRNQGSEQYF. CDR3 DNA: TGTGCCAGCAGCCGTAACCAGGGGTCCGAGCAGTACTTC.

The chain has TRBV10-1 and TRBJ2-7, with TRBD1 identical over 7 bases. Germline assignment: CDR1 WNHNN and CDR2 SYGVQD (reference sequence). V was clipped by 3 bases and J by 4 bases; unmatched bases: 9. The CDR3 runs 15 residues. This CDR3 is CASSDLRTGPYEQYF. CDR3 coding DNA: TGCGCCAGCAGTGACCTCAGGACAGGACCTTACGAGCAGTACTTC.

This sequence joins TRBV5-5 and TRBJ2-7; tentatively, D is TRBD1 (7 bases). The germline V gene has CDR1 SGHKS and CDR2 YYEKEE (reference sequence). V lost 0 bases and J 3 bases, leaving 28 bases between the germline ends. The CDR3 totals 20 residues. CDR3 region: CASSLGHEYPQRQGLYEQYF. The CDR3 DNA reads as TGTGCCAGCAGCTTGGGCCACGAGTACCCACAACGACAGGGACTCTACGAGCAGTACTTC.

This clone has a single count. The chain combines TRBV29-1 with TRBJ2-4; 10 bases agree with TRBD2. The CDR3 spans 15 residues. In germline, CDR1 is SQVTM, CDR2 ANQGSEA. J lost 0 bases, V lost 6 bases, and 5 bases had no gene match. CDR3 residues: CSVETSGLAKNIQYF. CDR3 coding DNA: TGCAGCGTGGAGACTAGCGGGCTAGCCAAAAACATTCAGTACTTC. Together with reference TRBV29-1 and TRBJ2-4, the CDR3 gives the full variable domain: SAVISQKPSRDICQRGTSLTIQCQVDSQVTMMFWYRQQPGQSLTLIATANQGSEATYESGFVIDKFPISRPNLTFSTLTVSNMSPEDSSIYLCSVETSGLAKNIQYFGAGTRLSVL.

CDR3 sequence: CASRRGLLNTGELFF. As DNA, the CDR3 is TGTGCCAGCAGGAGGGGACTACTAAACACCGGGGAGCTGTTTTTT. V gene TRBV9 combines with J gene TRBJ2-2; TRBD2 agrees at 7 bases. The CDR3 runs to 15 residues. Germline V lookup: CDR1 SGDLS, CDR2 YYNGEE. The V segment lost 5 bases and the J segment 2 bases; nucleotides outside the gene matches: 6.

The rearrangement joins TRBV11-3 to TRBJ2-1, with TRBD2 matching 9 bases. This CDR3 is built from 16 residues. The germline V gene has CDR1 SGHNT and CDR2 YENEEA. V lost 5 bases and J lost 0; bases outside the gene matches: 5. The CDR3, as DNA: TGTGCCAGCAGCGGAATGACTAGCGGCTCCTACAATGAGCAGTTCTTC. Protein sequence: CASSGMTSGSYNEQFF. Supplemented by reference TRBV11-3 and TRBJ2-1, the full variable domain reads EAGVVQSPRYKIIEKKQPVAFWCNPISGHNTLYWYLQNLGQGPELLIRYENEEAVDDSQLPKDRFSAERLKGVDSTLKIQPAELGDSAVYLCASSGMTSGSYNEQFFGPGTRLTVL.

This clone has only one observation. The chain recombines TRBV6-5 with TRBJ1-6; 10 bases are a match to TRBD1. With V trimmed by 8 bases and J by 4 bases, 5 bases remained unmatched. The CDR3 sequence is 15 residues long. Germline assignment: CDR1 MNHEY and CDR2 SVGAGI. The CDR3 DNA sequence: TGTGCCAGCCGACAGGGGGCGAGTTATAATTCACCCCTCCACTTT. Protein: CASRQGASYNSPLHF.